The subject of this entry is one TCR beta chain. This record belongs to a study of control samples from healthy donors and cancer patients. Method: immunoSEQ multiplex PCR; TCRdb's copy keeps in-frame clones and lacks some. The repertoire table contains approximately 190,000 clones. The CDR3 extends over 13 amino acids. V was cut by 0 bases and J by 6 bases, with 7 bases left in between. Germline CDR1 and CDR2: KGHSH and LQKENI. The chain joins TRBV18 to TRBJ2-3; D remains unclear. Sequencing was carried out using blood. The TCR comes from a woman aged 25-40 years in good health. CDR3 coding DNA: TGTGCCAGCTCACCACCGACTGCGGATACGCAGTATTTT. It is translated as CASSPPTADTQYF. The full variable domain, in which reference TRBV18 and TRBJ2-3 provide the parts outside the CDR3, is NAGVMQNPRHLVRRRGQEARLRCSPMKGHSHVYWYRQLPEEGLKFMVYLQKENIIDESGMPKERFSAEFPKEGPSILRIQQVVRGDSAAYFCASSPPTADTQYFGPGTRLTVL.